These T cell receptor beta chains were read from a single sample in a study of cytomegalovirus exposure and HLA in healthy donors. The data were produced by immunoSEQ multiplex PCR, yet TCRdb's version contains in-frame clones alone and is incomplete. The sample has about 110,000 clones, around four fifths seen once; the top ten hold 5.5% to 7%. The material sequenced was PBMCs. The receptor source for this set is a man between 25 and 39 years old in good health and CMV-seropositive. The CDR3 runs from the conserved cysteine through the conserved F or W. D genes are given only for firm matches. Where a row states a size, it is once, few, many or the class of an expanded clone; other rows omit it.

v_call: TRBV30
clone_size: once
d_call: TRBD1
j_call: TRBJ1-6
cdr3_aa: CAWNRDRVGADSPLHF
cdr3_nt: TGTGCCTGGAACAGAGACAGGGTAGGGGCGGATTCACCCCTCCACTTT

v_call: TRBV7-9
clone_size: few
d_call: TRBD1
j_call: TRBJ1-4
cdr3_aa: CASSLTGTGEGSGEKLFF
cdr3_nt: TGTGCCAGCAGCTTGACCGGGACAGGGGAGGGGAGCGGAGAAAAACTGTTTTTT

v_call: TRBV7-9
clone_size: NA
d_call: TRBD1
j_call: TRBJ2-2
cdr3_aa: CASSLGQGKPGELFF
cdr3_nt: TGTGCCAGCAGCTTGGGACAGGGGAAGCCCGGGGAGCTGTTTTTT

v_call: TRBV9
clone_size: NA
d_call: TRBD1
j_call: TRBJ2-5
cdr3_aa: CASSADRQETQYF
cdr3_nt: TGTGCCAGCAGCGCGGACAGGCAAGAGACCCAGTACTTC

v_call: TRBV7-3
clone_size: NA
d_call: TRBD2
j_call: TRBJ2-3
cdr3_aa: CASSLNAGDTDTQYF
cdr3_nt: TGTGCCAGCAGCTTAAACGCGGGGGACACAGATACGCAGTATTTT

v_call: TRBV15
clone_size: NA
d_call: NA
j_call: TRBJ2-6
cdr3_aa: CATSREREEGRGANVLTF
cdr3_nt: TGTGCCACCAGCAGAGAGAGAGAGGAAGGGAGGGGGGCCAACGTCCTGACTTTC

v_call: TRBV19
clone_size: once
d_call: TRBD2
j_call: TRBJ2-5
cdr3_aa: CASSIDSGDQETQYF
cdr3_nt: TGTGCCAGTAGTATAGATAGCGGGGATCAAGAGACCCAGTACTTC

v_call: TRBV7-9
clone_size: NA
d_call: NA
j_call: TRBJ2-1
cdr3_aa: CASSLDVIRGKEYNEQFF
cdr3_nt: TGTGCCAGCAGCTTAGACGTCATTAGAGGAAAAGAGTACAATGAGCAGTTCTTC

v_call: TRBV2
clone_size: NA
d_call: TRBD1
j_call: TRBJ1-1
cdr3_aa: CARTTGESMNTEAFF
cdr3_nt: TGTGCCAGAACCACAGGGGAGTCAATGAACACTGAAGCTTTCTTT

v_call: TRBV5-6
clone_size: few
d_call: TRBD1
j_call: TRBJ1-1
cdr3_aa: CASSLGQGRETAFF
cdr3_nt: TGTGCCAGCAGCTTGGGACAGGGAAGAGAGACAGCTTTCTTT

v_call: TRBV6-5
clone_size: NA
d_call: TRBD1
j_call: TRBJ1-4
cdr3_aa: CASSWTGGEKGKLFF
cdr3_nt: TGTGCCAGCAGCTGGACAGGGGGCGAAAAGGGTAAACTGTTTTTT

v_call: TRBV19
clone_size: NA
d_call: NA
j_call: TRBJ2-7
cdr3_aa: CASAPQGSSYEQYF
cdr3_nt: TGTGCCAGTGCCCCCCAGGGGAGCTCCTACGAGCAGTACTTC

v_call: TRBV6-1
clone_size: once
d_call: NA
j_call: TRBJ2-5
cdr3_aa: CASSHTLGAQETQYF
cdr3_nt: TGTGCCAGCAGCCACACCTTGGGGGCCCAAGAGACCCAGTACTTC

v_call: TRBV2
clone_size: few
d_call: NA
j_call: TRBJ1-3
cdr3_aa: CASSLDRAGNTIYF
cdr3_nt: TGTGCCAGCAGTCTGGACAGAGCGGGAAACACCATATATTTT

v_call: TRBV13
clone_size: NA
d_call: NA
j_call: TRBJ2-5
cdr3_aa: CASSFQEATQYF
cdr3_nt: TGTGCCAGCAGCTTTCAGGAGGCGACCCAGTACTTC

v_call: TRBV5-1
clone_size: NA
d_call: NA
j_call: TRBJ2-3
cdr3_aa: CASSLAGYRSDTQYF
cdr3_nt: TGCGCCAGCAGCTTGGCCGGCTACAGGTCAGATACGCAGTATTTT

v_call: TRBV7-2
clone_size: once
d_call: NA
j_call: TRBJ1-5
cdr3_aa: CASSLQYGNQPQHF
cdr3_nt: TGTGCCAGCAGCTTACAGTACGGGAATCAGCCCCAGCATTTT

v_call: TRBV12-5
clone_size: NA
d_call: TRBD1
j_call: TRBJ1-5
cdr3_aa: CASGLVQGTGEAQPQHF
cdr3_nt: TGTGCTAGTGGTTTGGTACAAGGGACAGGGGAGGCCCAGCCCCAGCATTTT

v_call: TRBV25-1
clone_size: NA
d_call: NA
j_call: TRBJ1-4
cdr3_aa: CASSDPADPLGEKLFF
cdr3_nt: TGTGCCAGCAGTGACCCAGCGGATCCTCTTGGGGAAAAACTGTTTTTT

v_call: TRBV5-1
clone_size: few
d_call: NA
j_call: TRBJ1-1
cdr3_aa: CASSPRENTEAFF
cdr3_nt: TGCGCCAGCAGCCCCAGGGAGAACACTGAAGCTTTCTTT

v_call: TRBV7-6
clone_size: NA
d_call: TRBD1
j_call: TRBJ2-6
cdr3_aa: CASSPLYRGASSGANVLTF
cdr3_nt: TGTGCCAGCAGCCCACTCTACAGGGGAGCCAGCTCTGGGGCCAACGTCCTGACTTTC

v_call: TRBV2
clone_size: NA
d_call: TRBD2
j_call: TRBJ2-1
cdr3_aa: CASRMLAGLGVEQFF
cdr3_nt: TGTGCCAGCAGAATGCTAGCGGGCCTAGGGGTTGAGCAGTTCTTC

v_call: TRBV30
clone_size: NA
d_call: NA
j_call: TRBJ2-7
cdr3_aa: CAWSVLSQGYYEQYF
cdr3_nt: TGTGCCTGGAGTGTACTGTCACAGGGCTACTACGAGCAGTACTTC

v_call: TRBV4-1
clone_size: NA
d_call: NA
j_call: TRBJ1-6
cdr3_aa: CASSHPPTGRGWNNSPLHF
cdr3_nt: TGCGCCAGCAGCCACCCACCAACGGGCAGGGGCTGGAATAATTCACCCCTCCACTTT

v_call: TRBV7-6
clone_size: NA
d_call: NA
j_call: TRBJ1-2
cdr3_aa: CASSLLARRNYGYTF
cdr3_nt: TGTGCCAGCAGCTTACTCGCCAGGCGTAACTATGGCTACACCTTC

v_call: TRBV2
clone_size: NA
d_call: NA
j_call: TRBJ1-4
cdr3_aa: CASRRQGMATEKLFF
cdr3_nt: TGTGCCAGCAGGCGGCAGGGGATGGCTACTGAAAAACTGTTTTTT

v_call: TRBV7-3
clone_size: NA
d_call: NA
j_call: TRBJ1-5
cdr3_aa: CASSPRPGQPQHF
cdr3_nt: TGTGCCAGCAGCCCGCGGCCCGGTCAGCCCCAGCATTTT

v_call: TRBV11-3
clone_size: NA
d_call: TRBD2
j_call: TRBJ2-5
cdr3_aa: CASSPPSGGDETQYF
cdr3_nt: TGTGCCAGCAGCCCCCCCAGCGGGGGTGACGAGACCCAGTACTTC

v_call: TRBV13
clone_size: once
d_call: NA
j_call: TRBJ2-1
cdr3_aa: CASSTVNGGEQFF
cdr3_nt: TGTGCCAGCAGCACCGTAAATGGCGGTGAGCAGTTCTTC

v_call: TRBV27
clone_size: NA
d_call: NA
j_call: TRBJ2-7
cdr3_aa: CASHPQGLYEQYF
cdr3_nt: TGTGCCAGCCACCCGCAGGGACTCTACGAGCAGTACTTC

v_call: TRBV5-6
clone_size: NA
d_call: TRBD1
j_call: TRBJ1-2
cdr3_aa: CASSLEDREFGGYTF
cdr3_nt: TGTGCCAGCAGCTTAGAAGACAGGGAGTTTGGTGGCTACACCTTC

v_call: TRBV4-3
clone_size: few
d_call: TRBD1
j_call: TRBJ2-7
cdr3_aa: CASSIRDRGHEQYF
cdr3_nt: TGCGCCAGCAGCATCCGGGACAGGGGCCACGAGCAGTACTTC

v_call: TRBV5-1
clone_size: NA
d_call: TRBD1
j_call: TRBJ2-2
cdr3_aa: CASSPKQGATTGELFF
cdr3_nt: TGCGCCAGCAGCCCAAAACAGGGGGCAACCACCGGGGAGCTGTTTTTT

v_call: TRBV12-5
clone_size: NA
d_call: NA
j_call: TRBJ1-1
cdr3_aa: CASRIETANTEAFF
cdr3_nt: TGTGCTAGTAGGATAGAGACAGCCAACACTGAAGCTTTCTTT

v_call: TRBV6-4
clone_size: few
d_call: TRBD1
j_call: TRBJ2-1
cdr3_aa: CASSSKQGYNEQFF
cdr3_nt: TGTGCCAGCAGTTCAAAACAGGGGTACAATGAGCAGTTCTTC

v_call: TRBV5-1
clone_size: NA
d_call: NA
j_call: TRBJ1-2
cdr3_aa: CASRERASNYGYTF
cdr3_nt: TGCGCCAGCAGGGAGAGGGCTTCTAACTATGGCTACACCTTC

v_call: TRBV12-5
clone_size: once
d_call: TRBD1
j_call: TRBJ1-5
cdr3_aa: CASGLVFGQGGQPQHF
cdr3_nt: TGTGCTAGTGGTTTGGTTTTCGGACAGGGGGGACAGCCCCAGCATTTT

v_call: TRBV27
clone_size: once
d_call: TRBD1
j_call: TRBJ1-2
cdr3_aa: CASSLCQGACGYTF
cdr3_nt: TGTGCCAGCAGTTTATGTCAGGGGGCGTGTGGCTACACCTTC

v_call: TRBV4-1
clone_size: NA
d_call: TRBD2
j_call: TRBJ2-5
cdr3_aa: CASSQDHGVSGGEQETQYF
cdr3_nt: TGCGCCAGCAGCCAAGATCATGGCGTTAGCGGGGGGGAACAAGAGACCCAGTACTTC

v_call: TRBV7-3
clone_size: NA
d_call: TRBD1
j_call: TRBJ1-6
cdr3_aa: CASSLMGQGVGSPLHF
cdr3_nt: TGTGCCAGCAGCCTAATGGGACAGGGAGTCGGATCACCCCTCCACTTT

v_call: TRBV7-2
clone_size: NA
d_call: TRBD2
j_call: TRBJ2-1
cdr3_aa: CASSLALAGGDEQFF
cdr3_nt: TGTGCCAGCAGCTTAGCGTTAGCGGGGGGCGATGAGCAGTTCTTC

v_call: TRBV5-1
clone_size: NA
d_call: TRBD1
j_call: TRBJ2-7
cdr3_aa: CASTPGQGIVEQYF
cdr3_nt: TGCGCCAGCACCCCGGGACAGGGGATAGTCGAGCAGTACTTC

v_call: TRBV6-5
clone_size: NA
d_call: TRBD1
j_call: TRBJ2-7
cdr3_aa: CASSYARGQHEQYF
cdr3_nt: TGTGCCAGCAGTTACGCCAGGGGGCAACACGAGCAGTACTTC

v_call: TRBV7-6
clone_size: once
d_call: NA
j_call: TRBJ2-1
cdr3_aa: CASSLFLERYNEQFF
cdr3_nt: TGTGCCAGCAGCTTATTTCTTGAGCGGTACAATGAGCAGTTCTTC

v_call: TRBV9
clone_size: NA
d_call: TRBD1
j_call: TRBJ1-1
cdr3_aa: CASSVETGALGGAEAFF
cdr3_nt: TGTGCCAGCAGCGTAGAGACAGGGGCCCTTGGGGGGGCTGAAGCTTTCTTT